The 5 T cell receptor beta chains given below trace back to one sample, sequenced in a study of cytomegalovirus exposure and HLA in healthy donors. PCR was performed using 60 Vbeta and 13 Jbeta primers. The repertoire was sequenced with immunoSEQ multiplex PCR; TCRdb's copy has only in-frame clones and lacks some. The top ten clones hold about 10% of a sample with some 170,000 clones, around 82% of them seen once. The sequenced sample consisted of PBMCs. The receptors derive from a man aged 45-65 years in good health and CMV-seropositive.

The chain carries TRBV9 and TRBJ2-7; a weak D match, TRBD1 (6 bases). With 2 bases removed from V and 7 bases from J, the gap between germline ends came to 19 bases. Germline V gene lookup returns CDR1 SGDLS and CDR2 YYNGEE. This CDR3 has 15 residues. The CDR3 bases are TGTGCCAGCAGCGTTGCGACCGGGACAATTGGGGAGCAGTACTTC. Its protein product is CASSVATGTIGEQYF.

The chain joins TRBV5-1 to TRBJ2-5; D is perhaps TRBD2 (5 bases). Germline CDR1 reads SGHRS; CDR2 reads YFSETQ. Trimming took off 4 bases at V and 0 bases at J, with 7 bases between the two ends. The CDR3 extends over 13 amino acids. This chain's CDR3 is CASSDGNQETQYF. The CDR3 DNA reads TGCGCCAGCAGCGACGGGAACCAAGAGACCCAGTACTTC.

The rearrangement joins TRBV5-6 to TRBJ2-7; the D gene is possibly TRBD1 (8 bases). V dropped 0 bases and J dropped 5 bases, with 21 bases sitting between them. CDR1 and CDR2 from the germline V gene are SGHDT and YYEEEE. This CDR3 contains 17 residues. CDR3: CASSLGEGWDRLNEQYF. In DNA form, the CDR3 reads TGTGCCAGCAGCTTGGGGGAGGGGTGGGACAGGTTAAACGAGCAGTACTTC.

The chain is built from TRBV7-9 and TRBJ2-1; D unclear. Germline assignment: CDR1 SEHNR and CDR2 FQNEAQ (reference sequence). The V end was cut by 8 bases, the J end by 8 bases, with 7 bases between. There are 10 residues in the CDR3. This chain's CDR3 is CASGRDEQFF. The CDR3 DNA sequence: TGTGCCAGCGGTCGAGATGAGCAGTTCTTC. Together with reference TRBV7-9 and TRBJ2-1, the CDR3 gives the full variable domain: DTGVSQNPRHKITKRGQNVTFRCDPISEHNRLYWYRQTLGQGPEFLTYFQNEAQLEKSRLLSDRFSAERPKGSFSTLEIQRTEQGDSAMYLCASGRDEQFFGPGTRLTVL.

This clone occurred a few times. The chain joins TRBV10-3 to TRBJ2-2; 7 bases fit TRBD2. The CDR3 totals 13 residues. After removal of 5 bases from V and 6 bases from J, the junction contained 3 bases not matched to a gene. Germline CDR1 is ENHRY and CDR2 is SYGVKD. This CDR3 is CAISRDYAGELFF. The DNA for the CDR3 is TGTGCCATCAGTCGGGACTACGCCGGGGAGCTGTTTTTT.